The clone carrying this TCR beta chain was picked up a small number of times. Its target is unknown. Reverse transcription of all isolated RNA meant that expressed TCRB transcripts were sequenced. Clones were sequenced by immunoSEQ multiplex PCR, and TCRdb holds only the in-frame ones, with some missing. Of approximately 300,000 clones detected, approximately 9.9% appear once; the ten largest clones hold 0.015%. These data originate in a study of beta chain features in type 1 diabetes. Study information: Taken together, all samples contributed fewer than 110 million examined sorted cells. Study-wide results and caveats: Type 1 diabetes patients had VDJ junctions that carried fewer insertions and more deletions. Shorter TCRB CDR3s, moderately but significantly so, marked every one of the four CD4+ subsets in Type 1 diabetes patients. Patients' naive, central memory and regulatory TCRB repertoires appeared more alike than those of healthy donors.

The CDR3 covers 13 residues. J gave up 5 bases and V 6 bases, and 5 bases lay outside the gene matches. Looked up from germline, CDR1 is MDHEN and CDR2 is SYDVKM. The sequence was collected from a young woman in good health. The chain combines TRBV28 with TRBJ2-5, with TRBD2 matching over 8 bases. The sequenced sample consisted of naive CD4+ T cells from blood. The CDR3 nucleotides read TGTGCCAGCAGAATTACTAGCGGCGAGACCCAGTACTTC. This gives the protein CASRITSGETQYF.